The T cell receptor beta chain under discussion was sequenced for a study of blood T cell repertoires in COVID-19. The germline V gene has CDR1 LNHNV and CDR2 YYDKDF (reference sequence). Trimming took off 1 base at V and 0 bases at J, with 11 bases between the two ends. CDR3 length: 16 amino acids. Per the authors' pipeline: Estimated nucleated cell counts came from reference gene primer amplification. Produced via immunoSEQ multiplex PCR; TCRdb's table is partial and in-frame only. Clone size and the V and J calls come from that table; the DNA yielded D and trimming. The sample includes more than 100,000 clones, 80% to 85% seen only once; the top ten take over 3%. Cohort allocation depended upon clinical history that participants reported. Donors of Cohort 3 who recovered were those that had two negative PCRs, clearance, or symptom resolution.

Input material: PBMCs or T cells enriched from blood (not recorded which). The chain combines TRBV15 with TRBJ2-3, with a possible D match to TRBD1 (6 bases). This clonotype originated in a woman aged 25 to 39 who had recovered from COVID-19. CDR3 in DNA: TGTGCCACCAGCAGAGGGCAGGGGTTTAGCACAGATACGCAGTATTTT. Translated, it gives CATSRGQGFSTDTQYF.